What follows describes a single TCR beta chain. Antigen specificity is unknown. These data come from a study of shared clonotypes between healthy human individuals. The wider study: Three CD4 naive, three CD4 memory, two CD8 naive and one CD8 memory plate were used per donor. Overall study findings and caveats: Clonotypes that were shared across a handful of donors made up around 5.5% of naive CD4 clonotypes.

This CDR3 is built from 13 residues. V shed 6 bases, J shed 3 bases, and the junction held 4 bases outside the gene matches. The germline CDR1 and CDR2 sequences are SNHLY and FYNNEI. Data came from immunoSEQ multiplex PCR; TCRdb stores just in-frame clones and leaves some out. The profile shows millions of clones, about 92% of them singletons. The TCR sequence derives from a man aged 18 to 29 in good health. The chain links TRBV2 to TRBJ1-1, with TRBD1 matching 7 bases. What was sequenced was naive CD4+ T cells sorted from blood. Subset: CD45RA+ positively selected. The CDR3 region has the DNA TGTGCCAGCAGCCCGGGACAGTACACTGAAGCTTTCTTT. Protein sequence: CASSPGQYTEAFF.